This T cell receptor beta chain originates from a study of neoadjuvant anti-PD-1 for oral cavity cancer. Six replicates per PBMC sample, mostly from around 500 ng of genomic DNA. Data came from immunoSEQ multiplex PCR; TCRdb stores just in-frame clones and leaves some out. The table has tens of thousands of clones, 79% seen once. Blood cells were analyzed directly, without culture or expansion. Germline lookup yields CDR1 SGHTA and CDR2 FQGNSA. Trimming pared 1 base from V and 6 bases from J, leaving 12 bases between. The CDR3 is made up of 14 amino acids. The TCR was taken from a person aged 35-79 years with oral cavity squamous cell carcinoma. The sample was PBMCs, taken before nivolumab (anti-PD-1) treatment. The chain has TRBV7-2 and TRBJ1-2; tentative D call: TRBD1 (6 bases). The CDR3 here is CASSLGPGVDGYTF. The CDR3 nucleotides are TGTGCCAGCAGCTTAGGGCCAGGGGTAGATGGCTACACCTTC.